This T cell receptor beta chain was recorded in a study of T cell repertoires in ileal Crohn's disease. Study information: Median disease duration was nearly eight years; approximately 32% smoked at surgery.

CDR1 and CDR2 from the germline V gene are GTSNPN and SVGIG (reference sequence). J gave up 2 bases and V 5 bases, and 7 bases lay outside the gene matches. The length of the CDR3 is 14 residues. The repertoire was sequenced with immunoSEQ multiplex PCR; TCRdb's copy has only in-frame clones and lacks some. This table has roughly 7,300 clones, roughly 92% appearing once. Eligibility required adulthood, ileal or ileocolonic Crohn's disease and indicated ileocolonic resection. Sequencing was carried out using ileal tissue. The receptor was isolated from an adult with Crohn's disease. The chain is built from TRBV30 and TRBJ1-2, with TRBD1 matching 8 bases. CDR3 loop: CAWEPQGANYGYTF. As DNA, the CDR3 is TGTGCCTGGGAACCCCAGGGGGCAAACTATGGCTACACCTTC.